This is a list of T cell receptor beta chains from one sample in a study of control samples from healthy donors and cancer patients. The table came from immunoSEQ multiplex PCR; TCRdb's copy has only in-frame clones and leaves some out. Among 120,000 to 150,000 clones listed, approximately 93% were seen once. The specimen was blood. Receptors were obtained from a man aged 18 to 30 in good health. CDR3s include the opening cysteine and the closing phenylalanine or tryptophan. The D gene is left open where the match is weak. Size is omitted from some rows. Given values are once, few, many or a class for expanded clones.

v_gene	abundance	j_gene	d_gene	CDR3nt	CDR3aa
TRBV19	.	TRBJ2-7	.	TGTGCCAGTAGTCGGGCCGACTCCTACGAGCAGTACTTC	CASSRADSYEQYF
TRBV5-1	.	TRBJ1-6	.	TGCGCCAGCAGCTTGGCCGGTTCCCGATGGAATTCACCCCTCCACTTT	CASSLAGSRWNSPLHF
TRBV5-1	.	TRBJ2-7	.	TGCGCCAGCACCCCGGATCCCCCTGCCTACGAGCAGTACTTC	CASTPDPPAYEQYF
TRBV4-3	.	TRBJ2-7	.	TGCGCCAGCAGCCAAGATAGGATAGGCGAGCAGTACTTC	CASSQDRIGEQYF
TRBV6-5	.	TRBJ2-2	.	TGTGCCAGCAGTTACTCGCGGAACACCGGGGAGCTGTTTTTT	CASSYSRNTGELFF
TRBV6-2/TRBV6-3	.	TRBJ2-7	TRBD1	TGTGCCAGCAGTATATACGGGACAGTACTCTACGAGCAGTACTTC	CASSIYGTVLYEQYF
TRBV5-1	.	TRBJ1-5	.	TGCGCCAGCAGCCCGGGTCAGGGCAATCAGCCCCAGCATTTT	CASSPGQGNQPQHF
TRBV27	once	TRBJ2-2	.	TGTGCCAGCAGTTTATCGAACTCCGGGGAGCTGTTTTTT	CASSLSNSGELFF
TRBV2	.	TRBJ1-2	.	TGTGCCAGCAGTGAAGCGCTTGACAGCTGGAGTGGCTACACCTTC	CASSEALDSWSGYTF
TRBV6-5	once	TRBJ1-1	.	TGTGCCAGCGACGCTAACACTGAAGCTTTCTTT	CASDANTEAFF
TRBV6-5	.	TRBJ1-1	.	TGTGCCACCGCGGGGGCCGCTTTAAACACTGAAGCTTTCTTT	CATAGAALNTEAFF
TRBV15	.	TRBJ1-5	TRBD1	TGTGCCACCAGCCCAAACAGGGGAAGTCGGCCCCAGCATTTT	CATSPNRGSRPQHF
TRBV7-7	.	TRBJ1-1	.	TGTGCTAGCAGCCCGATTCCTCCTTCCCGACTAAACACTGAAGCTTTCTTT	CASSPIPPSRLNTEAFF
TRBV4-1	.	TRBJ1-5	TRBD1	TGCGCCAGCAGCCAAACCGGGACAGGGAACAATCAGCCCCAGCATTTT	CASSQTGTGNNQPQHF
TRBV28	.	TRBJ1-5	.	TGTGCCAGCACTTCCGTAGAACGTTATAGCAATCAGCCCCAGCATTTT	CASTSVERYSNQPQHF
TRBV11-2	.	TRBJ2-1	TRBD2	TGTGCCAGCAGCTTCTTCGGGGGGGCCACCAATGAGCAGTTCTTC	CASSFFGGATNEQFF
TRBV7-9	.	TRBJ2-7	TRBD1	TGTGCCAGCAGCAATCCGGGACAGAATGCCTACGAGCAGTACTTC	CASSNPGQNAYEQYF
TRBV7-6	.	TRBJ2-3	TRBD1	TGTGCCAGCAGCTTTCCCTCTGAACAGACAGGGCTAGGGAGAGATACGCAGTATTTT	CASSFPSEQTGLGRDTQYF
TRBV30	.	TRBJ1-1	.	TGTGCCTGGAGTGTAGAGGGGGACACTGAAGCTTTCTTT	CAWSVEGDTEAFF
TRBV4-2	few	TRBJ2-7	TRBD1	TGTGCCAGCAGCCAAGTGGGGGACAGATCCTACGAGCAGTACTTC	CASSQVGDRSYEQYF
TRBV19	once	TRBJ1-2	.	TGTGCCAGTTTTTCTGTGGGGGACGTCTATGGCTACACCTTC	CASFSVGDVYGYTF
TRBV25-1	.	TRBJ1-6	TRBD1	TGTGCCAGCAGTGAATTTACTCAGGGGGCATCACCCCTCCACTTT	CASSEFTQGASPLHF
TRBV4-3	.	TRBJ1-5	.	TGCGCCAGCAGCCTGGGGAGGGGGAAAGGGAGCAATCAGCCCCAGCATTTT	CASSLGRGKGSNQPQHF
TRBV7-2	.	TRBJ1-2	TRBD1	TGTGCCAGCAGCACTAGCCCGACAGGGTACGTTAACTATGGCTACACCTTC	CASSTSPTGYVNYGYTF
TRBV7-2	.	TRBJ2-7	.	TGTGCCAGCAGCTTAGCTTCCCCCCCACGTCGGGCCTACGAGCAGTACTTC	CASSLASPPRRAYEQYF
TRBV6-6	.	TRBJ2-1	TRBD1	TGTGCCAGCAGCCGGGACAGGGCTGGTGAGCAGTTCTTC	CASSRDRAGEQFF
TRBV11-2	.	TRBJ2-1	.	TGTGCCAGCAGCTTCCTCGGGGAGCAGTTCTTC	CASSFLGEQFF
TRBV5-4	.	TRBJ2-7	.	TGTGCCAGCAGCCCGACAAACTCCTACGAGCAGTACTTC	CASSPTNSYEQYF
TRBV7-8	.	TRBJ2-1	.	TGTGCCAGCAGCCCGGGTGGGAGCCCCTCCTACAATGAGCAGTTCTTC	CASSPGGSPSYNEQFF
TRBV7-9	.	TRBJ2-2	.	TGTGCCAGCAGCGCCCTGGAGGCCGGGGAGCTGTTTTTT	CASSALEAGELFF
TRBV5-1	.	TRBJ1-5	.	TGCGCCAGCAGGGACGGGTTCGGTAGCAATCAGCCCCAGCATTTT	CASRDGFGSNQPQHF
TRBV11-2	.	TRBJ2-7	.	TGTGCCAGCAGCCCGAGGACAGTTTGGGAGCAGTACTTC	CASSPRTVWEQYF
TRBV4-1	.	TRBJ2-5	.	TGCGCCAGCAGCCAAAGCCCCGGAACACGCACCCAAGAGACCCAGTACTTC	CASSQSPGTRTQETQYF
TRBV10-3	.	TRBJ2-1	.	TGTGCCATCAGTTCTAGCGTGGATGAGCAGTTCTTC	CAISSSVDEQFF
TRBV7-2	.	TRBJ1-5	.	TGTGCCAGCAGCTTAGCAGGGGGGAATCAGCCCCAGCATTTT	CASSLAGGNQPQHF
TRBV5-1	once	TRBJ2-1	.	TGCGCCAGCAGCTTAGACTCCCCGGGAGACAATGAGCAGTTCTTC	CASSLDSPGDNEQFF
TRBV6-5	.	TRBJ2-3	.	TGTGCCAGCAGTTACCTCGGTAGCGGTCGCACAGATACGCAGTATTTT	CASSYLGSGRTDTQYF
TRBV20-1	.	TRBJ2-1	.	TGCAGTGGGCTAGAGAATGAGCAGTTCTTC	CSGLENEQFF
TRBV9	.	TRBJ2-3	.	TGTGCCAGCAGCGTAGGGGGCGGACCAGATACGCAGTATTTT	CASSVGGGPDTQYF
TRBV27	.	TRBJ2-1	.	TGTGCCAGCGGGACGGACAGAGCCAATGAGCAGTTCTTC	CASGTDRANEQFF
TRBV5-6	.	TRBJ2-7	.	TGTGCCAGCAGCTTCGGTCCCGCGCGCTCCTCCTACGAGCAGTACTTC	CASSFGPARSSYEQYF
TRBV5-1	.	TRBJ2-1	.	TGCGCCAGCAGCTTGGTTTCTGGGAATGAGCAGTTCTTC	CASSLVSGNEQFF
TRBV11-3	once	TRBJ1-4	.	TGTGCCAGCAGTCCAATAGAAAATAGCGGGCCGGAGCATGAAAAACTGTTTTTT	CASSPIENSGPEHEKLFF
TRBV27	.	TRBJ2-3	.	TGTGCCAGCAGTTTGCTCAGGGGTCGCACAGATACGCAGTATTTT	CASSLLRGRTDTQYF
TRBV5-1	.	TRBJ2-2	TRBD1	TGCGCCAGCAGCGGAGGACAGGACAACACCGGGGAGCTGTTTTTT	CASSGGQDNTGELFF
TRBV13	.	TRBJ2-7	.	TGTGCCAGCAGCTTAGGCGGCGGCGAGCAGTACTTC	CASSLGGGEQYF
TRBV3-1/TRBV3-2	.	TRBJ1-1	.	TGTGCCAGCAGCCGGATGGGGACGGCCAACACTGAAGCTTTCTTT	CASSRMGTANTEAFF
TRBV5-1	.	TRBJ2-3	.	TGCGCCAGCAGCTTGCGGGGGGCGGTGAGCACAGATACGCAGTATTTT	CASSLRGAVSTDTQYF
TRBV19	.	TRBJ2-1	.	TGTGCCAGTAGCCTCGGGGTGAGGAATGAGCAGTTCTTC	CASSLGVRNEQFF
TRBV5-1	.	TRBJ1-4	.	TGCGCCAGCAGCTTGGCAGGAACTTCTACCCGTGAAAAACTGTTTTTT	CASSLAGTSTREKLFF